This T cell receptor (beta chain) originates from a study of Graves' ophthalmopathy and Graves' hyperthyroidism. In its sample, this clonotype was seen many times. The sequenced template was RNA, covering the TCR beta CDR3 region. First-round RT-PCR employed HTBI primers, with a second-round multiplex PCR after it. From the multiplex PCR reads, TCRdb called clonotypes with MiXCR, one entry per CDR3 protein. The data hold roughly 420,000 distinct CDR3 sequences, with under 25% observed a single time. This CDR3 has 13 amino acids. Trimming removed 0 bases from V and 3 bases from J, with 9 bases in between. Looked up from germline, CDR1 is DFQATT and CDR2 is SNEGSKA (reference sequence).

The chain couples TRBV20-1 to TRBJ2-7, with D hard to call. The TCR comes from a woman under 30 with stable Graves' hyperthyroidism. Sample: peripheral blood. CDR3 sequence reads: CSARDGAGYEQYF. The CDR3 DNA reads TGCAGTGCTAGAGATGGAGCAGGCTACGAGCAGTACTTC.